The 26 T cell receptor beta chains below all came from one sample that was sequenced in a study of sequential checkpoint blockade in melanoma. Measured with immunoSEQ multiplex PCR; TCRdb has only the in-frame clones, and not every one. The data contain under 3,500 clones, roughly 15% of them singletons. Specified treatment: randomized to nivolumab then ipilimumab (arm A) or the reverse (arm B). The source material was tumor tissue (inferred from file names), sampled from a patient given nivolumab and ipilimumab in sequence. Source of these receptors: a human donor with melanoma.

This clone was recorded a few times. The chain couples TRBV6-8 to TRBJ1-6; weak D call: TRBD1 (6 bases). The CDR3 is 17 amino acids. Trimming shortened V by 0 bases and J by 10 bases, and 19 bases separated the two germline ends. CDR1 is MNHGY and CDR2 is SAAAGT in the germline V gene. The CDR3 sequence: CASSYSDTGYSRSPLHF. The CDR3 bases are TGTGCCAGCAGTTACTCAGATACAGGGTATTCGAGATCACCCCTCCACTTT.

The gene calls are TRBV6-8 and TRBJ2-2; 7 nucleotides line up with TRBD2. V was clipped by 6 bases and J by 3 bases; unmatched bases: 7. Germline-derived CDR1 and CDR2 are MNHGY and SAAAGT. The CDR3 totals 15 residues. CDR3 region: CASSRRDYDTGELFF. The CDR3 DNA is TGTGCCAGCAGCCGCCGGGACTATGACACCGGGGAGCTGTTTTTT.

This clone was detected a few times. The chain is built from TRBV6-8 and TRBJ1-5; 8 positions match TRBD1. Germline assignment: CDR1 MNHGY and CDR2 SAAAGT. The CDR3 consists of 16 residues. V trimming: 6 bases; J trimming: 6 bases; junction bases outside the gene matches: 13. CDR3 in amino acids: CASSSFLTGAPQPQHF. Written as DNA, the CDR3 is TGTGCCAGCAGCTCCTTCCTGACAGGGGCTCCTCAGCCCCAGCATTTT.

This clone was picked up many times. This chain connects TRBV11-3 to TRBJ2-7; a possible D gene is TRBD2 (7 bases). The germline CDR1 and CDR2 sequences are SGHNT and YENEEA. CDR3 length equals 15 residues. V lost 0 bases to trimming and J lost 1 base, with 10 bases between them. The CDR3 is CASSLDGGLSYEQYF. CDR3 nucleotide sequence: TGTGCCAGCAGCTTAGACGGGGGGCTGTCCTACGAGCAGTACTTC.

This CDR3 is CSVETGTGAEQYF. DNA of the CDR3: TGCAGCGTGGAGACCGGGACAGGGGCCGAGCAGTACTTC. V and J are TRBV29-1 and TRBJ2-7, with 10 bases that match TRBD1. V was clipped by 6 bases and J by 6 bases; unmatched bases: 8. Per germline, CDR1 SQVTM and CDR2 ANQGSEA. This CDR3 is built from 13 residues.

The V gene is TRBV28, the J gene TRBJ1-4; D not resolved. This CDR3 has 13 residues. Trimming removed 3 bases at V and 8 bases at J, with 10 bases between. Germline loops: CDR1 MDHEN, CDR2 SYDVKM. DNA of the CDR3: TGTGCCAGCAGTTTTGGGCCCCCGGAAAAACTGTTTTTT. This gives the protein CASSFGPPEKLFF.

This clone has ten or more counts. The chain has TRBV11-3 and TRBJ2-5, with 10 bases fitting TRBD1. From germline, CDR1 is SGHNT and CDR2 YENEEA. This CDR3 is built from 14 residues. Losses at the gene ends were 5 bases for V and 3 bases for J; bases not matched to a gene: 3. The CDR3 nucleotides are TGTGCCAGCAGCATAGGACAGGGGGAAGAGACCCAGTACTTC. Amino acids: CASSIGQGEETQYF. Full variable domain (outside the CDR3, taken from reference TRBV11-3 and TRBJ2-5): EAGVVQSPRYKIIEKKQPVAFWCNPISGHNTLYWYLQNLGQGPELLIRYENEEAVDDSQLPKDRFSAERLKGVDSTLKIQPAELGDSAVYLCASSIGQGEETQYFGPGTRLLVL.

This clone has a single count. V usage is TRBV19 and J usage is TRBJ2-7, with TRBD1 matching 7 bases. V lost 5 bases to trimming and J lost 7 bases; unmatched junction nucleotides: 5. Germline CDR1 is LNHDA and CDR2 is SQIVND (reference sequence). CDR3 length equals 12 residues. In DNA form, the CDR3 reads TGTGCCAGTAGTTTGGGGACAGAGGAGCAGTACTTC. This encodes CASSLGTEEQYF.

This clone was counted only a few times. The rearrangement uses TRBV6-8 and TRBJ2-3; D might be TRBD1 or TRBD2, each matching 5 bases. CDR1 and CDR2 (germline): MNHGY, SAAAGT. CDR3 size: 15 residues. V lost 6 bases, J lost 2 bases, and 15 bases lay in between. CDR3 residues: CASRIGRGPTDTQYF. As DNA, the CDR3 is TGTGCCAGCAGAATCGGACGGGGCCCCACAGATACGCAGTATTTT.

This clone is categorized as medium-sized (0.01 to 0.1%). The chain has TRBV11-3 and TRBJ1-2; 8 positions match TRBD1. Trimming removed 6 bases from V and 2 bases from J; junction bases left unmatched: 5. CDR1 SGHNT and CDR2 YENEEA come from the germline V gene. The CDR3 extends over 14 amino acids. The CDR3 reads CASRTTGENYGYTF. The DNA for the CDR3 is TGTGCCAGCAGGACGACAGGGGAGAACTATGGCTACACCTTC.

The chain recombines TRBV11-3 with TRBJ2-7; D is uncertain. The CDR3 spans 15 residues. CDR1 is SGHNT, CDR2 YENEEA, per germline. Trimming left V 5 bases short and J 6 bases short, with 20 bases between. DNA for the CDR3: TGTGCCAGCAGCCCCGGAGAAGGATCGTACCGCGAGCAGTACTTC. Amino acids: CASSPGEGSYREQYF.

This clone was counted at least ten times. The J gene is TRBJ2-7, the V gene TRBV11-3; D not certain. The V gene lost 1 base and the J gene lost 4 bases, with 14 bases spanning the gap. This CDR3 has 15 amino acids. Looked up from germline, CDR1 is SGHNT and CDR2 is YENEEA. CDR3 DNA sequence: TGTGCCAGCAGCTTAGGATTTTCTAACGAATACGAGCAGTACTTC. It codes for CASSLGFSNEYEQYF.

V is TRBV6-8 and J is TRBJ2-7, with a weak D call TRBD1 (6 bases). The V gene lost 6 bases and the J gene lost 6 bases, with 15 bases spanning the gap. CDR1 and CDR2 (germline): MNHGY, SAAAGT. This CDR3 has 13 amino acids. The CDR3, as DNA: TGTGCCAGCAGGCCCTTACAGGGCAGCGAGCAGTACTTC. This encodes CASRPLQGSEQYF.

This clone was recorded many times. The chain uses TRBV11-3 and TRBJ2-1, with TRBD2 matching 8 bases. Per the germline V gene, CDR1 is SGHNT and CDR2 is YENEEA. This CDR3 contains 14 residues. Trimming took 3 bases from V and 7 from J; bases not matched to a gene: 5. The CDR3 sequence is CASSLAGGRNEQFF. The CDR3, as DNA: TGTGCCAGCAGCTTGGCGGGGGGCAGGAATGAGCAGTTCTTC.

A few counts support this clone. The chain combines TRBV6-8 with TRBJ2-2, with D possibly being TRBD1 (5 bases). From germline, CDR1 is MNHGY and CDR2 SAAAGT. The CDR3 runs to 13 residues. V was pared by 4 bases and J by 6 bases, with 9 bases between. The CDR3 loop reads CASSSRQPGELFF. The CDR3 bases are TGTGCCAGCAGTTCAAGACAGCCCGGGGAGCTGTTTTTT.

The V and J genes are TRBV28 and TRBJ2-7; 12 positions agree with TRBD1. The V segment lost 6 bases and the J segment 1 base; nucleotides outside the gene matches: 4. Germline CDR1 MDHEN, CDR2 SYDVKM. This CDR3 spans 15 amino acids. The CDR3: CASRGQGAGSYEQYF. The CDR3 region has the DNA TGTGCCAGCAGGGGACAGGGGGCAGGGTCCTACGAGCAGTACTTC.

In DNA, the CDR3 is TGTGCCAGTAGTATGGGTCAGGTCTACAATGAGCAGTTCTTC. Residues: CASSMGQVYNEQFF. This rearrangement joins TRBV19 to TRBJ2-1; D gene ambiguous. The CDR3 loop spans 14 amino acids. Trimming pared 3 bases from V and 3 bases from J, leaving 9 bases between. Germline CDR1 LNHDA, CDR2 SQIVND (reference sequence).

The sample holds a few counts of this clone. The chain joins TRBV14 to TRBJ2-2; 10 bases agree with TRBD1. The germline V gene has CDR1 SGHDN and CDR2 FVKESK. The CDR3 totals 16 residues. Trimming at V came to 3 bases and at J to 5 bases, leaving 6 bases not matched to a gene. CDR3: CASSHTRDRGTGELFF. Here the CDR3 DNA reads TGTGCCAGCAGCCATACCCGGGACAGGGGAACCGGGGAGCTGTTTTTT.

This clone appeared a few times. The chain's CDR3 is CASRDPGQGRGYTF. As DNA, the CDR3 is TGTGCCAGCAGAGATCCGGGACAGGGGAGAGGCTACACCTTC. This sequence joins TRBV6-8 and TRBJ1-2; 10 nucleotides match TRBD1. The CDR3 is made up of 14 amino acids. CDR1 MNHGY and CDR2 SAAAGT come from the germline V gene. Trimming cost V 6 bases and J 8 bases; bases outside gene matches: 9.

In this sample, this clone turned up many times. The rearrangement links TRBV11-3 to TRBJ1-2; D unresolved. This CDR3 spans 15 amino acids. The V end was cut by 1 base, the J end by 0 bases, with 9 bases between. CDR1 is SGHNT and CDR2 is YENEEA in the germline V gene. The CDR3, as DNA: TGTGCCAGCAGCTTAGGCCCAGCGACTAACTATGGCTACACCTTC. This translates into CASSLGPATNYGYTF.

This clone qualifies as medium-sized. This chain joins TRBV11-3 and TRBJ1-1, with D possibly being TRBD1 (5 bases). Deletions cut 3 bases from V and 4 bases from J, with 21 bases between. The CDR3 consists of 17 residues. From germline, CDR1 is SGHNT and CDR2 YENEEA. CDR3 DNA: TGTGCCAGCAGCTTGGGGAGATTCGGGGCGGAAGGCACTGAAGCTTTCTTT. Protein sequence: CASSLGRFGAEGTEAFF.

The chain is built from TRBV6-8 and TRBJ2-7; D is undetermined. The CDR3 has 13 amino acids. Germline assignment: CDR1 MNHGY and CDR2 SAAAGT. The V end lost 5 bases, the J end lost 2 bases, and 10 bases lay between the germline ends. The chain's CDR3 is CASSLTGPYEQYF. The CDR3 DNA reads as TGTGCCAGCAGTCTAACTGGCCCCTACGAGCAGTACTTC.

Ten or more counts support this clone. The rearrangement uses TRBV11-3 and TRBJ1-5, with D possibly being TRBD1 (5 bases). Trimming removed 7 bases from V and 4 bases from J, with 17 bases in between. This CDR3 contains 15 residues. Germline loops: CDR1 SGHNT, CDR2 YENEEA. CDR3 protein: CASTRGQGINQPQHF. CDR3 nucleotides: TGTGCCAGCACCCGCGGGCAGGGAATAAATCAGCCCCAGCATTTT.

This clone turned up a few times. The chain is built from TRBV5-1 and TRBJ2-2; weak D call: TRBD2 (6 bases). V was shortened by 4 bases and J by 4 bases, with 11 bases between the two germline ends. Germline V CDR1 and CDR2: SGHRS, YFSETQ. The CDR3 has 14 residues. DNA of the CDR3: TGCGCCAGCAGCCCGGGACTGCTCACCGGGGAGCTGTTTTTT. This translates into CASSPGLLTGELFF. Based on the CDR3 plus reference TRBV5-1 and TRBJ2-2, the full variable domain is KAGVTQTPRYLIKTRGQQVTLSCSPISGHRSVSWYQQTPGQGLQFLFEYFSETQRNKGNFPGRFSGRQFSNSRSEMNVSTLELGDSALYLCASSPGLLTGELFFGEGSRLTVL.

V gene TRBV5-1 combines with J gene TRBJ1-1; D is unresolved. Germline-derived CDR1 and CDR2 are SGHRS and YFSETQ. V lost 0 bases, J lost 1 base, and 10 bases lay in between. The CDR3 consists of 15 residues. The CDR3 here is CASSLAGRQNTEAFF. DNA for the CDR3: TGCGCCAGCAGCTTGGCCGGACGGCAGAACACTGAAGCTTTCTTT. Drawing the rest from reference TRBV5-1 and TRBJ1-1, the complete variable domain is KAGVTQTPRYLIKTRGQQVTLSCSPISGHRSVSWYQQTPGQGLQFLFEYFSETQRNKGNFPGRFSGRQFSNSRSEMNVSTLELGDSALYLCASSLAGRQNTEAFFGQGTRLTVV.

Ten or more counts support this clone. The gene calls are TRBV9 and TRBJ2-7, with D possibly matching TRBD2 (5 bases). The germline V and J ends were trimmed by 0 bases and 8 bases, with 27 bases remaining between them. The CDR3 loop spans 18 amino acids. CDR1 SGDLS and CDR2 YYNGEE come from the germline V gene. The CDR3 is CASSVGMGGSGGSTKQYF. The CDR3 coding sequence is TGTGCCAGCAGCGTAGGAATGGGCGGGTCTGGCGGTTCTACGAAGCAGTACTTC.